This T cell receptor beta chain was sequenced for a study of cytomegalovirus exposure and HLA in healthy donors. Study-wide findings and caveats: No immune exposure information besides CMV serostatus was available. The study carried out a later analysis of TCR beta sequences. It associated some 17,000 of them with specific HLA alleles at a false discovery rate of 0.05.

Use of 60 Vbeta and 13 Jbeta primers characterized the PCR. TCRdb's copy holds only in-frame clones and misses some; the assay was immunoSEQ multiplex PCR. This table holds some 140,000 clones, 70% to 80% found once. Note on this clone: Its antigen is still unknown.

V trimming: 5 bases; J trimming: 4 bases; junction bases outside the gene matches: 11. This CDR3 is 15 amino acids long. Germline V CDR1 and CDR2: SGHNT, YYREEE (reference sequence). This rearrangement joins TRBV5-4 to TRBJ2-5; 7 bases agree with TRBD2. The sequence derives from a woman between 45 and 60 years old in good health and CMV-seropositive. The sample consisted of PBMCs. As DNA, the CDR3 is TGTGCCAGCAGTTCCCGGGGGGACGGGGGAGAGACCCAGTACTTC. It encodes CASSSRGDGGETQYF.